The sequence of this T cell receptor beta chain was determined in a study of T cells in Graves' hyperthyroidism and ophthalmopathy (dated by TCRdb to about 2019). Turning to the overall study: To identify TCR V-J signatures that set the groups apart, the researchers used a discovery cohort of 100 patients, made up of 43 with Graves' ophthalmopathy and about 60 with stable Graves' hyperthyroidism. Prospective prediction of ophthalmopathy was tested in an independent validation cohort of some 20 hyperthyroidism patients and 17 patients who later progressed to ophthalmopathy. For training and testing, the 110 or so patients in the discovery cohort were randomly divided in a 7:3 ratio. In addition, the study compared T-cell repertoires in thyroid tissue and in blood from several Graves' hyperthyroidism patients. Following sampling, methimazole starting at 30 mg daily was given to hyperthyroidism patients, and high-dose intravenous methylprednisolone was given to ophthalmopathy patients. According to the paper, TCR Vbeta CDR3 sequencing was carried out on 135 peripheral blood samples, which came from 40 to 45 ophthalmopathy, around 74 hyperthyroidism and roughly 17 progressor patients. The paper's findings and limits, for the study overall: No statistical method was used to set the sample size in advance, and investigators knew the group allocation. Ophthalmopathy was separated from stable hyperthyroidism by a 13 V-J signature model, with around 88% sensitivity and about 81% specificity obtained in cross-validation and 80%/75% obtained in testing. In validation, progression to ophthalmopathy was predicted by the model with more than 65% sensitivity and under 85% specificity, a median of 6.5 months before onset. Most expanded thyroid clonotypes (frequency above 0.001) were also detected in blood, suggesting blood repertoires may reflect thyroid immune responses.

Stable Graves' hyperthyroidism was defined as the absence of progression to ophthalmopathy over 18 months of follow-up. Hyperthyroidism patients were aged 18 to 65 years and newly diagnosed, with disease duration of less than 2 months. Any patient with an uncontrolled infection, another autoimmune disease, pregnancy or lactation was excluded. Diagnoses were established on the basis of clinical symptoms, serum thyroxine and TRAb, thyroid ultrasound, and orbital computed tomography. Total RNA was extracted with Trizol reagent, and quality was checked on an Agilent 2100 Bioanalyzer. Amplification of TCR beta CDR3 regions was carried out from RNA transcripts. The TCR CDR3 was subjected to a first round of RT-PCR using the HTBI primer set and the Qiagen OneStep RT-PCR kit. Libraries were constructed in a second round of multiplex PCR, after which size selection and purification were carried out. The libraries were sequenced on an Illumina HiSeq2000 using paired-end 100 bp reads. In the paper's pipeline: SOAPnuke was used to process the raw data, removing reads that contained adapters or uncalled bases, had a mean Phred below 15, or lacked an exact match to the constant primer or identifier. High-quality paired reads were merged with COPE v1.2.5, and unique nucleotide sequences were defined as clonotypes. MiTCR v1.1 was used to align clonotypes to the IMGT TRBV, TRBD and TRBJ reference segments. The analysis was restricted to V-J combinations with a frequency above 0.0001, which together covered 98% to 99.2% of the repertoires. A TCS score was defined as the ratio between F50 (clonal expansion) and ExV (chaos), using BLOSUM62-based TCRdist between CDR3 peptides within each V-J. Welch's t-statistics and random forest reduced several hundred V-J features to 10 to 15, which were used in a naive Bayes classifier (R e1071). The Morisita-Horn index was used to measure how similar the thyroid and blood repertoires were. In-frame beta chains were kept once TCRdb had trimmed the public reads at Q25 with fastp and called clones with MiXCR. A single entry per CDR3 protein holds the most common genes and DNA from its merged rows. TCRdb, not the original authors, processed these V and J calls. The sample includes about 540,000 distinct CDR3 sequences, with approximately 44% observed a single time. Around 8% of the sample is in the top ten clones.

Remarks on this clonotype: Which antigen it targets is not known. Per-nucleotide qualities are absent, and no much larger clonotype sits a single base away.

V and J are trimmed by 5 bases and 5 bases, and the gene matches miss 10 bases of the junction. CDR1 KGHDR and CDR2 SFDVKD were looked up in the germline V gene. From its cysteine to its phenylalanine, the CDR3 spans 15 amino acids. The entry retains the CDR3 DNA only, 45 bases that are in frame from base 1. This receptor chain uses TRBV24-1 and TRBJ1-2, and 7 junction bases match TRBD1. This TCR derives from a woman younger than 35 with Graves' hyperthyroidism. The sequenced sample was peripheral blood or thyroid tissue (not recorded which). The CDR3 region reads CATSASIRGDYGYTF. Here is the DNA: TGTGCCACCAGTGCTAGTATCAGGGGGGATTATGGCTACACCTTC.